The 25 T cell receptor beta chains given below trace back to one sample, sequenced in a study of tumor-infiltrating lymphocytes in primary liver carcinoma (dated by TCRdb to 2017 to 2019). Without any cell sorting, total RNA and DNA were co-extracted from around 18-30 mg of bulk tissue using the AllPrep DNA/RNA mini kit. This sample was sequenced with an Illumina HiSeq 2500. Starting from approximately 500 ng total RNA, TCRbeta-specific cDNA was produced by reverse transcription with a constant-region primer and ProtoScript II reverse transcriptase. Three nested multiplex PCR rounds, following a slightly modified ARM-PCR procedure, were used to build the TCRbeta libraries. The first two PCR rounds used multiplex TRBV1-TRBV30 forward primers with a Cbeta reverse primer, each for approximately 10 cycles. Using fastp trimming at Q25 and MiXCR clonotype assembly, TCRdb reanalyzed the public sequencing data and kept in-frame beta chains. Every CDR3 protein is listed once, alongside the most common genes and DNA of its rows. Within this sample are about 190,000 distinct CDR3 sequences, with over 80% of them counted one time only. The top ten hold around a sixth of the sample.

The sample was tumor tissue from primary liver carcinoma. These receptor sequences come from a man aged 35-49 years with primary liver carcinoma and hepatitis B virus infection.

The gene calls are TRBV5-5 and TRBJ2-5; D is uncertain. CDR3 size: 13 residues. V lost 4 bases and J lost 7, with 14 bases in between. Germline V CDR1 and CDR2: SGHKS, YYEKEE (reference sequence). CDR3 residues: CASSGRLQRTQYF. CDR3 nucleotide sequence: TGTGCCAGCAGCGGCCGGTTACAAAGGACCCAGTACTTC.

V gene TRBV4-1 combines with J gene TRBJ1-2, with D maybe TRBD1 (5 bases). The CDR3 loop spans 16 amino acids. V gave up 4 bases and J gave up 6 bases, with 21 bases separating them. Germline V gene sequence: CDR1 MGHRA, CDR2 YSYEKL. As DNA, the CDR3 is TGCGCCAGCAGCCCGTCCCGGGACGGGGGGAGCAATGGCTACACCTTC. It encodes CASSPSRDGGSNGYTF.

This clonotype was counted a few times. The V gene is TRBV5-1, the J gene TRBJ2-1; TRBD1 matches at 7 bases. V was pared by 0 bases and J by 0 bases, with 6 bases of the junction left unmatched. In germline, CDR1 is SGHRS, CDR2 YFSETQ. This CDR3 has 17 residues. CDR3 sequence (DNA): TGCGCCAGCAGCTTGGCGGGACAGAAGAGCTCCTACAATGAGCAGTTCTTC. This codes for CASSLAGQKSSYNEQFF.

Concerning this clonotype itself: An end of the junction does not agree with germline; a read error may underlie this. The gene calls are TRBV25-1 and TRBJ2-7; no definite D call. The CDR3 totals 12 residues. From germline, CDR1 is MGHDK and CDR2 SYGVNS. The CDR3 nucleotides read TGTGTCAGCAGTAATTTTACGGGCGAGCAGTACTTC. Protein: CVSSNFTGEQYF.

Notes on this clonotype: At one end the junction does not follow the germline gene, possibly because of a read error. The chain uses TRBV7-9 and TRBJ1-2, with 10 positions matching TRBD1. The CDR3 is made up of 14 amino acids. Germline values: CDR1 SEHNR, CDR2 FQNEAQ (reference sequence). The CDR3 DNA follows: TGTGCGAGCAGATGGGACAGGGGATTTCATGACTACACCTTC. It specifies CASRWDRGFHDYTF. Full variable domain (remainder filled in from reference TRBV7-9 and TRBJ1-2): DTGVSQNPRHKITKRGQNVTFRCDPISEHNRLYWYRQTLGQGPEFLTYFQNEAQLEKSRLLSDRFSAERPKGSFSTLEIQRTEQGDSAMYLCASRWDRGFHDYTFGSGTRLTVV.

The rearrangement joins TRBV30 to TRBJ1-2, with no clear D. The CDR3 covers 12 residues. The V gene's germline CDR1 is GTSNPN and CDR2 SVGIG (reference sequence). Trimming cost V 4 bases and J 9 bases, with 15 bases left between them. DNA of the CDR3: TGTGCCTGGACCTGGGAGACGCTCAGCTACACCTTC. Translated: CAWTWETLSYTF.

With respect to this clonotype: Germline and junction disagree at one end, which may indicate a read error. CDR3 sequence reads: CASRITGDESFF. In DNA, the CDR3 is TGTGCTAGCAGGATCACAGGGGATGAATCTTTCTTT. The chain carries TRBV28 and TRBJ1-1; 7 bases line up with TRBD1. The CDR3 consists of 12 residues. The V gene's germline CDR1 is MDHEN and CDR2 SYDVKM.

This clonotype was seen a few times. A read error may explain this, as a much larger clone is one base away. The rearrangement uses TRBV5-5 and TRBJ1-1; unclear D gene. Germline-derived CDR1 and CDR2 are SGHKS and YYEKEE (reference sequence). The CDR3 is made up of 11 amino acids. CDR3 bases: TGTGCCAGCAGATTGACGGCTGAAACTTTCTTT. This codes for CASRLTAETFF.

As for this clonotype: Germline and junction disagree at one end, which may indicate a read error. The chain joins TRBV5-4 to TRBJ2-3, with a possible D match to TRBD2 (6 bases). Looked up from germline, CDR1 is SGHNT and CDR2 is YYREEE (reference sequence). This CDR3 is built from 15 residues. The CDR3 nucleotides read TGTGCCAGCATGGTAGTGGGACTTCGCTGTGATACGCAATATTTT. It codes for CASMVVGLRCDTQYF.

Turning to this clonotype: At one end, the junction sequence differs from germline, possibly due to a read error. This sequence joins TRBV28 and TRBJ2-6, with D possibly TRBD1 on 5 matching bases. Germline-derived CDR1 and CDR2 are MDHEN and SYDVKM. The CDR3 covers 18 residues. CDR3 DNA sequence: TGTGCCAGCAGTAGGGGTGAGACCGTCCTCTCTGGGGCCAACATCCTGACTTTC. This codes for CASSRGETVLSGANILTF.

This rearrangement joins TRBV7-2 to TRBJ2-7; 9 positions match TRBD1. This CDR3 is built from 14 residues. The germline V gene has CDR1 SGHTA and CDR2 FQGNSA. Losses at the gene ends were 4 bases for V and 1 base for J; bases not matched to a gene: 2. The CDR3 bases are TGTGCCAGCAGCTCGACAGGGGGTTCCTACGAGCAGTACTTC. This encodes CASSSTGGSYEQYF.

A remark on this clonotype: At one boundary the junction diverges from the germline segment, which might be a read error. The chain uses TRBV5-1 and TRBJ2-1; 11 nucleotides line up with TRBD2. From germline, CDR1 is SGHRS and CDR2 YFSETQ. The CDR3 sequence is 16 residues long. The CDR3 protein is CASSSSLAGGGNDQFF. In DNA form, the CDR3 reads TGCGCCAGTAGCTCCTCGCTAGCGGGAGGAGGCAATGATCAGTTCTTC.

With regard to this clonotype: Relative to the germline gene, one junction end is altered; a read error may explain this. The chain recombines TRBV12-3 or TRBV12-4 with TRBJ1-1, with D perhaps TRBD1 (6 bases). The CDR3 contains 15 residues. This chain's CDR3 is CASSPVARGNIEAFF. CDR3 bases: TGTGCCAGCAGCCCCGTCGCAAGGGGGAACATTGAAGCTTTCTTT.

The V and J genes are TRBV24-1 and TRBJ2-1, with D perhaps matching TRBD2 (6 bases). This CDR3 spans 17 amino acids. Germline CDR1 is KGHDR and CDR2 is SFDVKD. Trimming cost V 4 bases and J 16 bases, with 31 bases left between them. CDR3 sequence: CATSDPSTGVLYNEYFF. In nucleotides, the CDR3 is TGTGCCACCAGTGACCCCTCGACGGGAGTATTGTACAATGAGTACTTCTTC.

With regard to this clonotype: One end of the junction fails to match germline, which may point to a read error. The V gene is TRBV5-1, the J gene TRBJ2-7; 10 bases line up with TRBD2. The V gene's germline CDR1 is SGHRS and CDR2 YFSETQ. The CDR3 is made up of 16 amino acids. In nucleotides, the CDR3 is TGTGCCAGCAGCTCTATGACTAGCGGGCCGGGCTACGATCAGTACTTC. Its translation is CASSSMTSGPGYDQYF.

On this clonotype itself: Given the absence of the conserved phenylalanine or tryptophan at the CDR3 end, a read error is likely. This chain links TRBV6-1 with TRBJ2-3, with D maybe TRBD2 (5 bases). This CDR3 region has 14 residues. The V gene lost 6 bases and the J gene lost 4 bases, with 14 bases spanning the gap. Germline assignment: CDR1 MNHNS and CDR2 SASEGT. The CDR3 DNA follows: TGTGCCAGCAGCTTACCCCTCGGGGCAGATACGCAGTATTCT. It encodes CASSLPLGADTQYS.

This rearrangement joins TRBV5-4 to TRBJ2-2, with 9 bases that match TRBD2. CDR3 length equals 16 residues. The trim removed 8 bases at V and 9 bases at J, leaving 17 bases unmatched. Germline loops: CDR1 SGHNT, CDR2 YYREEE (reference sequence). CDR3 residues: CASSPGAGGLARELFF. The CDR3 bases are TGTGCCAGTAGCCCTGGTGCGGGAGGGCTCGCCCGGGAGCTGTTTTTT.

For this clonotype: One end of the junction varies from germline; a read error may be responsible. As DNA, the CDR3 is TGTGCCAGCAGTTTCCCGGACAGTATGTATGGCAACACCTTC. The encoded protein is CASSFPDSMYGNTF. The V gene is TRBV6-6, the J gene TRBJ1-2; D possibly corresponds to TRBD1 (6 bases). Germline CDR1 is MNHNY and CDR2 is SVGAGI (reference sequence). There are 14 residues in the CDR3.

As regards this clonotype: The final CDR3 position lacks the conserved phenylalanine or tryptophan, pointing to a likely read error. The CDR3 DNA reads as TGTGCCAGCAGCGCCTTAACAGGGTCGACGTACAATGAGCAGTTCTTA. It encodes CASSALTGSTYNEQFL. V is TRBV5-6 and J is TRBJ2-1; TRBD1 might be the D (6 bases). V lost 4 bases to trimming and J lost 4 bases, with 18 bases between them. The length of the CDR3 is 16 residues. CDR1 is SGHDT, CDR2 YYEEEE, per germline.

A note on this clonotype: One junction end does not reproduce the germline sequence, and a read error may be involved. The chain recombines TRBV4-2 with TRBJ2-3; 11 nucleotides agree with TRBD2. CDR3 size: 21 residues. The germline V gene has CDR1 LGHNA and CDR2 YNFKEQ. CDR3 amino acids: CASRQDSGLAAYRFSTDTQYF. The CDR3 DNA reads TGTGCCAGCAGGCAAGATTCGGGACTAGCGGCATATCGATTTAGTACAGATACGCAGTATTTT.

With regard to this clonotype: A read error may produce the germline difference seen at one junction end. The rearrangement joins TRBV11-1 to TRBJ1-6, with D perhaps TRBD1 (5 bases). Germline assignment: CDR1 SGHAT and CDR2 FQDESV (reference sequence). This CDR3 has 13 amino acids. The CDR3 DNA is TGTGCCAGCGGCCGGACACTGATTTCACCCTTCCACTTT. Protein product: CASGRTLISPFHF.

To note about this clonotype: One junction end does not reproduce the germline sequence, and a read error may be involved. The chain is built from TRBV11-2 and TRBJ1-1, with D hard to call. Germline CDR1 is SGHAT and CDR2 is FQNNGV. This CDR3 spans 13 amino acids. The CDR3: CVSSLGPNTEAFF. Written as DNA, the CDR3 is TGTGTCAGCAGCTTAGGCCCAAACACTGAAGCTTTCTTT.

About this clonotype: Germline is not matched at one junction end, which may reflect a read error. This CDR3 reads CASSDSLTGHNSTLHF. The CDR3 DNA follows: TGTGCCAGCAGCGACAGCCTGACAGGACATAATTCAACCCTCCACTTT. The rearrangement links TRBV5-1 to TRBJ1-6; D is possibly TRBD1 (6 bases). The CDR3 has 16 amino acids. CDR1 is SGHRS and CDR2 is YFSETQ in the germline V gene.

The CDR3 DNA follows: TGCGCCAGCAACAAAGATCGGTCGGCAGTCCGAGGCGGGGAGCTGTTTTTT. Translating gives CASNKDRSAVRGGELFF. This chain links TRBV4-3 with TRBJ2-2; D gene uncertain. Trimming removed 7 bases at V and 7 bases at J, with 25 bases between. Germline assignment: CDR1 LGHNA and CDR2 YSLEER. This CDR3 comprises 17 residues.

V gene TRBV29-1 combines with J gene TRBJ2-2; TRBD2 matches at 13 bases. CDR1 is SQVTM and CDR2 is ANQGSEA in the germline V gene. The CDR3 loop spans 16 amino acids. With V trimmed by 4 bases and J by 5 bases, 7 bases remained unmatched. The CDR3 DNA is TGCAGCGTTGGGGGCGGGACTAGCGGGATAACCGGGGAGCTGTTTTTT. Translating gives CSVGGGTSGITGELFF.